This T cell receptor (beta chain) was sequenced in a study of CD8+CD57+ T cells in acquired aplastic anemia. For the study at large: Quantities of DNA derived from sorted CD4+ and CD8+ cells averaged roughly 3.4 ug. Study-level findings and limits: Patients and controls shared twenty-nine CD8+ CDR3 sequences, which appeared highly expressed in patients and within their immunodominant clones.

This CDR3 is 14 amino acids long. The junction had 4 bases not matched to a gene; V was cut back by 6 bases and J by 3 bases. CDR1 and CDR2 (germline): LNHDA, SQIVND (reference sequence). This clonotype was picked up one time. The antigen is unknown. Patients included in sequencing had previously demonstrated CD8+CD57+ cell expansion by flow cytometry. Genomic DNA provided the template from which TCR beta VDJ and CDR3 profiles were obtained. TCRdb itself ran the reads through MiXCR, one entry per CDR3 protein. The sample holds 150,000 to 200,000 distinct CDR3 sequences, 40% to 55% seen once. This receptor was taken from a human donor with aplastic anemia. J is TRBJ1-5 and V is TRBV19, with 8 bases fitting TRBD1. The sample comprised sorted CD4+, CD8+, or CD8+CD57+ T cells (not recorded which) from PBMCs. The CDR3 nucleotides read TGTGCCAGTAGCCGGGACAGGTACAATCAGCCCCAGCATTTT. It encodes CASSRDRYNQPQHF.